One and the same sample provided the 14 T cell receptor beta chains below, sequenced in a study of response to subunit inactivated influenza vaccine. One entry per CDR3 protein, called by TCRdb with MiXCR from the RT-PCR reads. Seen here are under 750,000 distinct CDR3 sequences, 12% observed once, and the top ten hold roughly 10%. The sequencing used PBMCs from blood, collected on the day of vaccination. All receptors derive from a man aged 50-60 years who received an inactivated influenza vaccine.

The chain couples TRBV29-1 to TRBJ2-1; 9 nucleotides align to TRBD2. Trimming at V came to 1 base and at J to 5 bases, leaving 3 bases not matched to a gene. CDR1 is SQVTM, CDR2 ANQGSEA, per germline. The CDR3 extends over 14 amino acids. The CDR3 sequence is CSVEGLAGNNEQFF. In DNA, the CDR3 is TGCAGCGTTGAAGGTCTAGCGGGAAACAATGAGCAGTTCTTC.

This clonotype has more than one count but fewer than ten. This sequence joins TRBV5-1 and TRBJ2-1; 8 nucleotides agree with TRBD1. Germline loops: CDR1 SGHRS, CDR2 YFSETQ. Losses at the gene ends were 0 bases for V and 7 bases for J; bases not matched to a gene: 9. This CDR3 is built from 16 residues. CDR3 sequence: CASSLEGTGGSNEQFF. The DNA for the CDR3 is TGCGCCAGCAGCTTGGAGGGAACAGGGGGTTCGAATGAGCAGTTCTTC.

Only a few counts were recorded for this clonotype. The rearrangement uses TRBV12-3 or TRBV12-4 and TRBJ1-3; D remains unclear. CDR3 length equals 13 residues. V lost 8 bases to trimming and J lost 0 bases, with 8 bases between them. The CDR3 DNA follows: TGTGCCAGCCGGGTAATCTCTGGAAACACCATATATTTT. As protein: CASRVISGNTIYF.

The chain links TRBV28 to TRBJ1-5; D is unresolved. CDR3 length: 14 amino acids. Germline V gene sequence: CDR1 MDHEN, CDR2 SYDVKM. Trimming left V 2 bases short and J 5 bases short, with 10 bases between. DNA for the CDR3: TGTGCCAGCAGTTTAACGGACCTTTATCAGCCCCAGCATTTT. Protein sequence: CASSLTDLYQPQHF.

In its sample, this clonotype was seen many times. V gene TRBV2 combines with J gene TRBJ2-2; D may be TRBD2 (5 bases). The germline gives CDR1 SNHLY, CDR2 FYNNEI. V gave up 6 bases and J gave up 9 bases, with 14 bases separating them. CDR3 length: 13 residues. The chain's CDR3 is CASSYTRLRELFF. CDR3 nucleotides: TGTGCCAGCAGCTACACTAGACTGAGGGAGCTGTTTTTT.

About this clonotype: A much larger clone is a single base away; this may be a read error. The chain employs TRBV15 and TRBJ2-2, with TRBD2 identical over 8 bases. V gave up 3 bases and J gave up 2 bases; unmatched junction bases: 5. CDR1 LNHNV and CDR2 YYDKDF come from the germline V gene (reference sequence). The CDR3 has 16 residues. This CDR3 reads CATSSAVAGNTGELFF. The CDR3 DNA reads as TGTGCCACCAGCAGTGCGGTAGCGGGAAACACCGGGGAGCTGTTTTTT.

The rearrangement joins TRBV5-1 to TRBJ2-3; the D call may be TRBD1 or TRBD2 (5 bases each). This CDR3 contains 15 residues. Germline lookup yields CDR1 SGHRS and CDR2 YFSETQ. Trimming left V 7 bases short and J 0 bases short, with 15 bases between. Here the CDR3 DNA reads TGCGCCAGCGGCATAGGGACCACAAGCACAGATACGCAGTATTTT. This codes for CASGIGTTSTDTQYF. The whole variable domain, filled in from reference TRBV5-1 and TRBJ2-3, reads KAGVTQTPRYLIKTRGQQVTLSCSPISGHRSVSWYQQTPGQGLQFLFEYFSETQRNKGNFPGRFSGRQFSNSRSEMNVSTLELGDSALYLCASGIGTTSTDTQYFGPGTRLTVL.

The chain combines TRBV15 with TRBJ1-2; D not certain. Germline V gene lookup returns CDR1 LNHNV and CDR2 YYDKDF (reference sequence). Trimming took off 0 bases at V and 7 bases at J, with 9 bases between the two ends. This CDR3 comprises 13 residues. The DNA of the CDR3 is TGTGCCACCAGCAGAGAGGCCGGGGTTGGCTACACCTTC. Translated: CATSREAGVGYTF.

This rearrangement joins TRBV20-1 to TRBJ2-1, with 13 bases matching TRBD2. Germline loops: CDR1 DFQATT, CDR2 SNEGSKA (reference sequence). Trimming took 3 bases from V and 1 from J; bases not matched to a gene: 9. The CDR3 extends over 18 amino acids. The CDR3 sequence: CSARTPGLAGSSYNEQFF. The CDR3, as DNA: TGCAGTGCTAGGACACCGGGACTAGCGGGGTCATCCTACAATGAGCAGTTCTTC.

This rearrangement joins TRBV14 to TRBJ2-7; perhaps TRBD2 as D (5 bases). CDR1 is SGHDN, CDR2 FVKESK, per germline. The length of the CDR3 is 16 residues. Trimming took 4 bases from V and 3 from J, leaving 19 bases between them. The CDR3 here is CASSPLGLRVDYEQYF. The CDR3 DNA reads as TGTGCCAGCAGCCCCCTAGGGTTGCGGGTGGACTACGAGCAGTACTTC. Looking up the rest from reference TRBV14 and TRBJ2-7 gives the full variable domain: EAGVTQFPSHSVIEKGQTVTLRCDPISGHDNLYWYRRVMGKEIKFLLHFVKESKQDESGMPNNRFLAERTGGTYSTLKVQPAELEDSGVYFCASSPLGLRVDYEQYFGPGTRLTVT.

The V gene is TRBV5-1, the J gene TRBJ1-1; D ambiguous. CDR1 SGHRS and CDR2 YFSETQ come from the germline V gene. The CDR3 spans 14 residues. The V gene lost 0 bases and the J gene lost 2 bases, with 8 bases spanning the gap. The CDR3 sequence is CASSLASANTEAFF. CDR3 bases: TGCGCCAGCAGCTTGGCATCGGCTAACACTGAAGCTTTCTTT.

This clonotype was found a few times. One junction end does not reproduce the germline sequence, and a read error may be involved. The chain has TRBV7-7 and TRBJ2-1, with TRBD2 matching over 10 bases. The CDR3 runs to 14 residues. Looked up from germline, CDR1 is SSHAT and CDR2 is FNYEAQ (reference sequence). The CDR3 sequence: CASSLEAGGDEQFF. CDR3 coding DNA: TGTGCTAGCAGCTTAGAAGCGGGGGGGGATGAGCAGTTCTTC.

This clonotype showed up many times. The CDR3 protein is CASSPRQGPPYGYTF. In DNA, the CDR3 is TGTGCCAGCTCACCACGGCAGGGACCACCCTATGGCTACACCTTC. The chain carries TRBV18 and TRBJ1-2; tentative D call: TRBD1 (5 bases). From germline, CDR1 is KGHSH and CDR2 LQKENI. With 1 base removed from V and 4 bases from J, the gap between germline ends came to 13 bases. The CDR3 loop spans 15 amino acids.

This clonotype has a handful of counts. This sequence joins TRBV5-5 and TRBJ2-2; D is possibly TRBD1 or TRBD2 (6 bases each). Germline V CDR1 and CDR2: SGHKS, YYEKEE (reference sequence). Trimming removed 0 bases at V and 0 bases at J, with 15 bases between. CDR3 length equals 18 residues. The CDR3 protein is CASSLVWGAFANTGELFF. In DNA form, the CDR3 reads TGTGCCAGCAGCTTGGTATGGGGGGCTTTCGCGAACACCGGGGAGCTGTTTTTT.